The 9 T cell receptor beta chains below were found in one sample sequenced in a study of T cell repertoires in cytomegalovirus infection. TCRdb ran MiXCR on the reads and lists one entry per CDR3 protein. The table shows approximately 250,000 distinct CDR3 sequences, with under 8.5% occurring only once. Sequenced: PBMCs. Receptor source: a human donor in good health (CMV status not recorded). Some clones in this sample may be carry-over from other donors' samples.

The rearrangement uses TRBV5-4 and TRBJ1-1, with TRBD1 as a possible D gene (5 bases). The CDR3 totals 16 residues. V was shortened by 4 bases and J by 5 bases, with 21 bases between the two germline ends. Germline-derived CDR1 and CDR2 are SGHNT and YYREEE (reference sequence). CDR3 nucleotides: TGTGCCAGCAGCCTACCGTTTGGGGGGGGGAGGACTGAAGCTTTCTTT. It codes for CASSLPFGGGRTEAFF.

This clonotype was picked up many times. The V call is TRBV20-1, the J call TRBJ2-3; TRBD2 is a possible D gene (6 bases). Germline V gene lookup returns CDR1 DFQATT and CDR2 SNEGSKA (reference sequence). The CDR3 is 20 residues long. V lost 0 bases, J lost 2 bases, and 27 bases lay in between. The CDR3 sequence: CSARDAEGAGAIRHTDTQYF. CDR3 coding DNA: TGCAGTGCTAGAGACGCCGAGGGAGCGGGCGCCATAAGACACACAGATACGCAGTATTTT.

The chain joins TRBV29-1 to TRBJ2-5; D is uncertain. Germline assignment: CDR1 SQVTM and CDR2 ANQGSEA. V shed 6 bases and J shed 3 bases, with 11 bases lying between them. The CDR3 is 12 amino acids. The CDR3 DNA follows: TGCAGCGTCGGACGAGGAGAAGAGACCCAGTACTTC. Translating it yields CSVGRGEETQYF. Full variable domain (remainder filled in from reference TRBV29-1 and TRBJ2-5): SAVISQKPSRDICQRGTSLTIQCQVDSQVTMMFWYRQQPGQSLTLIATANQGSEATYESGFVIDKFPISRPNLTFSTLTVSNMSPEDSSIYLCSVGRGEETQYFGPGTRLLVL.

This clonotype was seen repeatedly, ten times or more. The rearrangement links TRBV15 to TRBJ2-1; weak D call: TRBD2 (5 bases). CDR1 is LNHNV and CDR2 is YYDKDF in the germline V gene (reference sequence). Trimming left V 1 base short and J 5 bases short, with 9 bases between. The CDR3 extends over 14 amino acids. The CDR3 protein is CATSRVDYNNEQFF. DNA of the CDR3: TGTGCCACCAGCAGAGTCGACTACAACAATGAGCAGTTCTTC.

This clonotype was seen many times. J is TRBJ2-7 and V is TRBV7-2, with D possibly being TRBD1 or TRBD2 (6 bases each). Germline V gene data show CDR1 as SGHTA and CDR2 as FQGNSA. This CDR3 region has 15 residues. V was clipped by 2 bases and J by 2 bases, with 13 bases between them. Here the CDR3 DNA reads TGTGCCAGCAGCTTAATAGGGGGGACAACCTACGAGCAGTACTTC. It translates to CASSLIGGTTYEQYF.

This clonotype has a handful of counts. The rearrangement links TRBV28 to TRBJ2-4; D not certain. The CDR3 has 15 residues. The V and J ends lost 2 bases and 0 bases respectively, with 8 bases between them. Germline lookup yields CDR1 MDHEN and CDR2 SYDVKM. CDR3 DNA sequence: TGTGCCAGCAGTTTAAGGACCGTAGCCAAAAACATTCAGTACTTC. This sequence encodes CASSLRTVAKNIQYF.

This clonotype was counted ten times or more. The genes are TRBV7-9 and TRBJ1-1; D unresolved. CDR3 size: 13 residues. Trimming removed 1 base from V and 4 bases from J, with 7 bases in between. CDR1 SEHNR and CDR2 FQNEAQ come from the germline V gene (reference sequence). CDR3 in amino acids: CASSLESATEAFF. In nucleotides, the CDR3 is TGTGCCAGCAGCTTAGAGTCGGCCACTGAAGCTTTCTTT. The full variable domain, with the rest looked up from reference TRBV7-9 and TRBJ1-1, is DTGVSQNPRHKITKRGQNVTFRCDPISEHNRLYWYRQTLGQGPEFLTYFQNEAQLEKSRLLSDRFSAERPKGSFSTLEIQRTEQGDSAMYLCASSLESATEAFFGQGTRLTVV.

This clonotype was picked up many times. The rearrangement links TRBV2 to TRBJ1-1, with TRBD1 identical over 9 bases. The junction had 15 bases not matched to a gene; V was cut back by 7 bases and J by 6 bases. CDR3 length: 16 residues. Germline V CDR1 and CDR2: SNHLY, FYNNEI. The CDR3 reads CASTSDRGDRMAEAFF. CDR3 DNA: TGTGCCAGCACCTCGGACAGGGGAGATCGGATGGCTGAAGCTTTCTTT.

V is TRBV6-1 and J is TRBJ1-5; D possibly corresponds to TRBD1 (6 bases). The CDR3 is made up of 13 amino acids. V shed 7 bases and J shed 6 bases, with 13 bases lying between them. Germline values: CDR1 MNHNS, CDR2 SASEGT. CDR3 protein: CASTSGVVQPQHF. In nucleotides, the CDR3 is TGTGCCAGCACGTCAGGGGTTGTTCAGCCCCAGCATTTT.